This T cell receptor (beta chain) appears in the sequencing data of a study of blood T cell repertoires in COVID-19. Study in general: Sites in the United States, Italy and Spain provided acute and convalescent COVID-19 samples. T cells, B-cell-depleted T cells, or PBMCs supplied cDNA or gDNA.

Unmatched junction bases numbered 7, after V lost 6 bases and J lost 3 bases. Germline CDR1 is LGHDT and CDR2 is YNNKEL (reference sequence). The length of the CDR3 is 14 residues. Original processing methods: Estimation of nucleated cell counts relied on the amplification of reference gene primers. This table comes from immunoSEQ multiplex PCR, and its TCRdb copy is limited to in-frame clones, with some not included. D and trimming come from the DNA, and the V and J calls and clone size come from that table. The sample shows roughly 230,000 clones, roughly 86% of them seen only once. The source is a man between 45 and 60 years old with acute or convalescent COVID-19. The specimen sequenced was peripheral blood. This sequence joins TRBV3-1 (or the pseudogene TRBV3-2) and TRBJ1-1; 7 bases align to TRBD1. CDR3 coding DNA: TGTGCCAGCAGATACAGGGGTTGGGACACTGAAGCTTTCTTT. Translated: CASRYRGWDTEAFF.